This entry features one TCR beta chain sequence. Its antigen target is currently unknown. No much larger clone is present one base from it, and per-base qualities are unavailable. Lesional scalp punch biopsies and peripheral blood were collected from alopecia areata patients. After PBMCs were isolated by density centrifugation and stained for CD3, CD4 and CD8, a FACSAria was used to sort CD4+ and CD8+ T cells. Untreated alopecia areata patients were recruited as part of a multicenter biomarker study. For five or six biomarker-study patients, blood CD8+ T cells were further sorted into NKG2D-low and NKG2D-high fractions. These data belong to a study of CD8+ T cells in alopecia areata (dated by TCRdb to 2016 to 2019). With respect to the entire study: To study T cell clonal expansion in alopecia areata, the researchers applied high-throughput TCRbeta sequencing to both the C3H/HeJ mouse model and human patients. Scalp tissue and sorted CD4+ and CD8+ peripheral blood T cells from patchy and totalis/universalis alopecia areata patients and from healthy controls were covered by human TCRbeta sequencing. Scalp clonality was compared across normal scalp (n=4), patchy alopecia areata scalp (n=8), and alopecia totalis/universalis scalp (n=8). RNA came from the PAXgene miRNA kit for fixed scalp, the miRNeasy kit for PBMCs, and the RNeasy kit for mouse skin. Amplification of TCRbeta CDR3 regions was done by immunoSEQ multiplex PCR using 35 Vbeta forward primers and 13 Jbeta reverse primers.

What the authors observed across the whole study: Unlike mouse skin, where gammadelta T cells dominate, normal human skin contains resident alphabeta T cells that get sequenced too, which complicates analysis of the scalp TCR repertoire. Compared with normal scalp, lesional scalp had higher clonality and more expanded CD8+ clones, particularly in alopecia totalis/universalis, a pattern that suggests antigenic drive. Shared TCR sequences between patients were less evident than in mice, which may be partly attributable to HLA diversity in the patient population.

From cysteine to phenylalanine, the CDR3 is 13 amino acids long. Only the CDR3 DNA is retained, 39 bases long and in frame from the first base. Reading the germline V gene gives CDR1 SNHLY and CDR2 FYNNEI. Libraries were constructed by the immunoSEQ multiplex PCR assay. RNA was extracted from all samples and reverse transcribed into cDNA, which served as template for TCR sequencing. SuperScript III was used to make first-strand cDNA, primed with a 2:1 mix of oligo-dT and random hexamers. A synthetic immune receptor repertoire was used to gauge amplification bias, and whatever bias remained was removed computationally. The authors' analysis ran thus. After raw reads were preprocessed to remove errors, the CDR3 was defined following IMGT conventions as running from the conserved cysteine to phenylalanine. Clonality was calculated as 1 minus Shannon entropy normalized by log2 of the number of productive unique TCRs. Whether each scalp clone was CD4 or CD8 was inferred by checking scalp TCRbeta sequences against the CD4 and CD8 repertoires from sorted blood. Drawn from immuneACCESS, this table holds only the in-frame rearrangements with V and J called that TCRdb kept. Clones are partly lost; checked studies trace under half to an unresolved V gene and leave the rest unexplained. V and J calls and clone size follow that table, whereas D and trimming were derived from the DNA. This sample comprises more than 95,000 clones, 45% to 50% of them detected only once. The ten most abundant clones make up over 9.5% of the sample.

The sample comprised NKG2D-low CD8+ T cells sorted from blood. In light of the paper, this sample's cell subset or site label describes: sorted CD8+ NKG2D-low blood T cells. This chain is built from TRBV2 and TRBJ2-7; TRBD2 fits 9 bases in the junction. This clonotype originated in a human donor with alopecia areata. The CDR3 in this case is CALETSGGYEQYF. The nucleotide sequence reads TGTGCGTTGGAGACTAGCGGAGGGTACGAGCAGTACTTC.